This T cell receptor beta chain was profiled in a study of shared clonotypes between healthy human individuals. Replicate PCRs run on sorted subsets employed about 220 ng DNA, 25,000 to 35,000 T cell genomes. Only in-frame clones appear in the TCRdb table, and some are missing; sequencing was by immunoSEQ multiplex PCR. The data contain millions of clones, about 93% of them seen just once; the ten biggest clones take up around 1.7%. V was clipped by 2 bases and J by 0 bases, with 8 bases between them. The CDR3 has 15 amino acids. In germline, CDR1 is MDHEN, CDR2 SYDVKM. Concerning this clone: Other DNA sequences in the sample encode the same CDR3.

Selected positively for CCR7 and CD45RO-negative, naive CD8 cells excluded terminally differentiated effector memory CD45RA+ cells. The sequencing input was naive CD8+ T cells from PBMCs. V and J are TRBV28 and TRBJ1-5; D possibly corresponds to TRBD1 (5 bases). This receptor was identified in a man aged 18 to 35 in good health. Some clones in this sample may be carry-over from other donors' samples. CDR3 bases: TGTGCCAGCAGTTTAAGGAGGGGTAGCAATCAGCCCCAGCATTTT. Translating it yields CASSLRRGSNQPQHF.